A selection of T cell receptor beta chains follows, all from one sample in a study of a mutant IDH1 vaccine in newly diagnosed glioma. Their target antigens are unknown. Sequencing was performed with immunoSEQ multiplex PCR; in TCRdb, only in-frame clones are kept and a portion is missing. The sample lists tens of thousands of clones, about three quarters occurring once. The starting material was PBMCs, obtained from a glioma patient whose treatment included an IDH1 peptide vaccine. The receptors here all came from a man aged 45-60 years with glioma. The CDR3 runs from the conserved cysteine through the conserved F or W. Size is omitted from some rows. Given values are once, few, many or a class for expanded clones.

v_gene	j_gene	abundance	CDR3aa
TRBV18	TRBJ2-7	-	CASSPWAGTGAYEQYF
TRBV7-2	TRBJ2-7	-	CASSLPPRYEQYF
TRBV5-1	TRBJ1-4	-	CASSLVQGARGEKLFF
TRBV6-1	TRBJ1-4	-	CASSEVGGGEKLFF
TRBV2	TRBJ2-7	-	CASSERGTVYEQYF
TRBV5-1	TRBJ2-1	few	CASSLEQGQQNEQFF
TRBV5-6	TRBJ2-5	-	CASSKFETQYF
TRBV10-3	TRBJ2-7	-	CAISARTTLDEQYF
TRBV6-6	TRBJ1-4	-	CASTTRGNEKLFF
TRBV7-8	TRBJ1-4	-	CASSFQGREKLFF
TRBV2	TRBJ1-2	once	CASSVGGGGYTF
TRBV7-9	TRBJ2-7	once	CASSSTDREDYEQYF
TRBV19	TRBJ1-2	-	CASSIWPGGQKNYGYTF
TRBV6-5	TRBJ2-3	-	CASSSRSTVDTQYF
TRBV6-5	TRBJ1-1	-	CASSLRTVVNTEAFF